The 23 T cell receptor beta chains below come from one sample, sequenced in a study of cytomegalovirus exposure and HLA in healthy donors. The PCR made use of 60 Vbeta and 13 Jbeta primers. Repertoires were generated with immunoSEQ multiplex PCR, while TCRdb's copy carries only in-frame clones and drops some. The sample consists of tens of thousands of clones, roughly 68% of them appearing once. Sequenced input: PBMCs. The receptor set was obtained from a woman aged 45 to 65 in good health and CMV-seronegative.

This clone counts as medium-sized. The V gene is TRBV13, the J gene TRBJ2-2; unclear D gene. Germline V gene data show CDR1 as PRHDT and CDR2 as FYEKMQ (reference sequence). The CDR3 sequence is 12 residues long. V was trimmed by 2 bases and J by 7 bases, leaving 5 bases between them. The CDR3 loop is CASSLISGELFF. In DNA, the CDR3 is TGTGCCAGCAGCTTAATCAGCGGGGAGCTGTTTTTT.

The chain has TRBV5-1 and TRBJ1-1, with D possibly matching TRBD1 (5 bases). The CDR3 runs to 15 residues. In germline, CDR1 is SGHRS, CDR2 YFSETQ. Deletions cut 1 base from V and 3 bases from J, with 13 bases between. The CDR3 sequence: CASSLTDSRYTEAFF. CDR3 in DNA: TGCGCCAGCAGCTTGACTGACAGCAGATACACTGAAGCTTTCTTT.

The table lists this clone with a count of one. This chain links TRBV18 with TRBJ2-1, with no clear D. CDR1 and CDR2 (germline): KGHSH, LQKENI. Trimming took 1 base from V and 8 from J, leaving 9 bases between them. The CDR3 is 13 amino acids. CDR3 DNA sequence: TGTGCCAGCTCACCACGGGCAGACGATGAGCAGTTCTTC. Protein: CASSPRADDEQFF.

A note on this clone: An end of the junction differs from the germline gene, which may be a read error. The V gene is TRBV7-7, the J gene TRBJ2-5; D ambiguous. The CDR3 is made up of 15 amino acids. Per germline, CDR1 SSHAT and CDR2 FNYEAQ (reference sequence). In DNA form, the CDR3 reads TGTGCTAGCAGCCCGAGACACAATTCTCAAGAGACCCAGTACTTC. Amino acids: CASSPRHNSQETQYF.

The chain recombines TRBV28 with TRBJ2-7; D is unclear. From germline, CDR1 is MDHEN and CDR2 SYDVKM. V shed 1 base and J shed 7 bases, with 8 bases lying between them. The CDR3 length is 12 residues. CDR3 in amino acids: CASSLSLLEQYF. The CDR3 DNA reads TGTGCCAGCAGTTTATCCCTCCTGGAGCAGTACTTC.

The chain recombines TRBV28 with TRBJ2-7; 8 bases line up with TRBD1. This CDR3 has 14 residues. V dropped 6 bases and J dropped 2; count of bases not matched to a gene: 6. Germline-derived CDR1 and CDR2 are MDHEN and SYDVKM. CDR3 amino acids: CASRTGARTYEQYF. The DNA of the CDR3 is TGTGCCAGCAGGACAGGGGCGAGGACCTACGAGCAGTACTTC.

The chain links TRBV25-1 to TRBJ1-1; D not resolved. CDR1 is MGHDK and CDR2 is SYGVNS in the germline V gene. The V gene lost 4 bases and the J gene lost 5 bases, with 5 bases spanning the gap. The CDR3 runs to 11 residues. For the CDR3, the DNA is TGTGCCAGCAGTGGGCTTACTGAAGCTTTCTTT. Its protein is CASSGLTEAFF.

The DNA for the CDR3 is TGTGCCAGCAGCCAGGGGAACGTCGGTATGAACACTGAAGCTTTCTTT. It translates to CASSQGNVGMNTEAFF. This sequence joins TRBV7-8 and TRBJ1-1, with D tentatively TRBD1 (6 bases). The V end was cut by 5 bases, the J end by 0 bases, with 16 bases between. In germline, CDR1 is SGHVS, CDR2 FQNEAQ. CDR3 size: 16 residues.

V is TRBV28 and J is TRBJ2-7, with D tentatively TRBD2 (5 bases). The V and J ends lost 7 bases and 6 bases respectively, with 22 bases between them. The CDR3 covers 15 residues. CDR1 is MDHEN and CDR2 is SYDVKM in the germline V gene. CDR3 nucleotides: TGTGCCAGCACGCTAAACCCGGGGTCCAGTGGCGAGCAGTACTTC. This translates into CASTLNPGSSGEQYF.

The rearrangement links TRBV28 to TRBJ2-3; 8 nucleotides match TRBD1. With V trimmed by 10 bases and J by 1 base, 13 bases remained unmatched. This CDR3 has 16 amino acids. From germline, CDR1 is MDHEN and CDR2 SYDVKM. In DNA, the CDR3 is TGTGCCACCACCTTACCTCCGGGACAGGGCACAGATACGCAGTATTTT. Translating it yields CATTLPPGQGTDTQYF.

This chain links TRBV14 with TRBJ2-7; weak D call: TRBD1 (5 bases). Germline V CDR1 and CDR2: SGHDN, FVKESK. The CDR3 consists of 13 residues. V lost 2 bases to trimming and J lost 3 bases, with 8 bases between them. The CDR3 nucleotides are TGTGCCAGCAGCCAAATCGACAGCTACGAGCAGTACTTC. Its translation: CASSQIDSYEQYF.

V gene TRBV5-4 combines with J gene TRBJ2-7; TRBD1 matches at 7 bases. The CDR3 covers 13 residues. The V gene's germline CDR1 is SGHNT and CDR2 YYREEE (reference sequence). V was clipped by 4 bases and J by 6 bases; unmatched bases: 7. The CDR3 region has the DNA TGTGCCAGCAGCCTAACAGACAGGGCCGAGCAGTACTTC. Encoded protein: CASSLTDRAEQYF.

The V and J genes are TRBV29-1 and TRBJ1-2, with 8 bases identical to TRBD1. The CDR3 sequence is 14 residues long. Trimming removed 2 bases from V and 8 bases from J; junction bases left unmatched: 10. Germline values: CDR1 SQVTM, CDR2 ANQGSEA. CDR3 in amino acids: CSVETRGRGGGYTF. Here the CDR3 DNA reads TGCAGCGTTGAAACCAGGGGGCGCGGGGGAGGCTACACCTTC.

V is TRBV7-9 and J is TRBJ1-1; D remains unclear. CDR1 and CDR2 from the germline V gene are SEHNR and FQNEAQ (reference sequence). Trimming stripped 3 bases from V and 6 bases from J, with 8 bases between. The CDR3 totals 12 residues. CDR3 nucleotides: TGTGCCAGCAGCTTGGACTCGGCTGAAGCTTTCTTT. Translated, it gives CASSLDSAEAFF.

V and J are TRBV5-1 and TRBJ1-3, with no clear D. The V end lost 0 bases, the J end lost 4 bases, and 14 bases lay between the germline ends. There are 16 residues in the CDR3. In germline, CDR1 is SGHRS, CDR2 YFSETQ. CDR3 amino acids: CASSLGQTLYGNTIYF. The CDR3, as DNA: TGCGCCAGCAGCTTGGGCCAGACACTTTACGGAAACACCATATATTTT.

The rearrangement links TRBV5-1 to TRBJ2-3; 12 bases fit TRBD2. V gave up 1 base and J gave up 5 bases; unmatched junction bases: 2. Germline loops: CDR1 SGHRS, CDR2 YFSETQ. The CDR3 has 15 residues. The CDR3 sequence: CASSLMTSGRDTQYF. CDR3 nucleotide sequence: TGCGCCAGCAGCTTGATGACTAGCGGGAGAGATACGCAGTATTTT.

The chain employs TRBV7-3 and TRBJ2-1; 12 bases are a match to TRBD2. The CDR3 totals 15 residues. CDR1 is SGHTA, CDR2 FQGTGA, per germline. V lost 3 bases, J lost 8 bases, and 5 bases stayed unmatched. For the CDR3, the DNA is TGTGCCAGCAGCTTCGGACTAGCGGGACTCGATGAGCAGTTCTTC. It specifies CASSFGLAGLDEQFF.

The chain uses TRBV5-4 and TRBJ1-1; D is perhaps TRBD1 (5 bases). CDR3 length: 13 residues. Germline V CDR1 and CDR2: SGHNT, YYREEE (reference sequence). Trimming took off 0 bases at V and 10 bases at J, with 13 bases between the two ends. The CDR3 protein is CASSLGGDGVAFF. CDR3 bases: TGTGCCAGCAGCTTGGGGGGGGATGGGGTAGCTTTCTTT.

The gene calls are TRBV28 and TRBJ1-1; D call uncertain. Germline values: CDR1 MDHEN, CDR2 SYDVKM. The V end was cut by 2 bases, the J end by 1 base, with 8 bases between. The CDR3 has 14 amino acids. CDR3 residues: CASSLREWNTEAFF. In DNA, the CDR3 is TGTGCCAGCAGTTTACGGGAGTGGAACACTGAAGCTTTCTTT.

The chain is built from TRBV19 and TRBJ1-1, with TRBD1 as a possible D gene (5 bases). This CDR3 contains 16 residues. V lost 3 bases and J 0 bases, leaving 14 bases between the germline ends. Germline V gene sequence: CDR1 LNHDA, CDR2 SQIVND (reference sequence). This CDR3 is CASSIGQGRMNTEAFF. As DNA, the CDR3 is TGTGCCAGTAGTATTGGACAAGGCAGAATGAACACTGAAGCTTTCTTT.

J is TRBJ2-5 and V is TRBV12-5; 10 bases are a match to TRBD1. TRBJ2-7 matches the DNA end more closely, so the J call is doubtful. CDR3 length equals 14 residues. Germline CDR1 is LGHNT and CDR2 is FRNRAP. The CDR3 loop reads CASGLGDRGGEQYF. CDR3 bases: TGTGCTAGTGGTTTGGGGGACAGGGGCGGCGAGCAGTACTTC.

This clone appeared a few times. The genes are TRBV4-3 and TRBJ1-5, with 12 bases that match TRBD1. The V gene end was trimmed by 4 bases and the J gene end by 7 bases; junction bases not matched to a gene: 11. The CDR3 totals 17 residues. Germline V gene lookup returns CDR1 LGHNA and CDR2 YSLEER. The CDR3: CASSLRYGTGGVQPQHF. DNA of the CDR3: TGCGCCAGCAGCCTCCGGTATGGGACAGGGGGCGTGCAGCCCCAGCATTTT.

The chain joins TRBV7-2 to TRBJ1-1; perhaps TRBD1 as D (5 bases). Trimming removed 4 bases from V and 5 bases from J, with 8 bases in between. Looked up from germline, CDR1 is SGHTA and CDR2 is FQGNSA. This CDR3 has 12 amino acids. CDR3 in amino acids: CASSSRVTEAFF. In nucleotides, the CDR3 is TGTGCCAGCAGCTCCAGGGTTACTGAAGCTTTCTTT.